This TCR beta chain was retrieved from a study of cytomegalovirus exposure and HLA in healthy donors. The wider study: Later, an analysis reported that the 120 or so validation repertoires had used the same platform as the approximately 720 first-cohort repertoires.

Trimming took 5 bases from V and 3 from J; bases not matched to a gene: 8. This CDR3 is 15 amino acids long. Germline V CDR1 and CDR2: MGHDK, SYGVNS. Sequencing was performed with immunoSEQ multiplex PCR; in TCRdb, only in-frame clones are kept and a portion is missing. Here the sample spans some 110,000 clones, about nine tenths being singletons. What was sequenced was PBMCs. The TCR was taken from a man aged 18-30 years in good health and CMV-seronegative. The chain employs TRBV25-1 and TRBJ1-1; 8 nucleotides align to TRBD1. CDR3 nucleotide sequence: TGTGCCAGCAGTTCGCAGACAGGGGTGGACACTGAAGCTTTCTTT. Translating it yields CASSSQTGVDTEAFF.